The T cell receptor beta chain described here comes from a study of blood T cell repertoires in COVID-19. Germline V gene data show CDR1 as LGHNA and CDR2 as YSLEER. The length of the CDR3 is 15 residues. Trimming removed 4 bases at V and 8 bases at J, with 18 bases between. Measured with immunoSEQ multiplex PCR; TCRdb has only the in-frame clones, and not every one. In the table there are about 83,000 clones, around 85% of which are singletons. This clone has a single count. The chain employs TRBV4-3 and TRBJ2-1; D is unclear. The specimen was peripheral blood. The sequence derives from a man between 60 and 75 years old with acute or convalescent COVID-19. CDR3 amino acids: CASSRIWFQAHEQFF. DNA of the CDR3: TGCGCCAGCAGCCGAATATGGTTCCAAGCCCATGAGCAGTTCTTC.